This TCR beta chain was observed in a study of T-cell reconstitution after alpha-beta-depleted transplantation in children (TCRdb year 2016). Describing the broader study: Using TCR repertoire profiling, the study quantitatively followed how T-cell immune reconstitution unfolded in children after TCRalphabeta/CD19-depleted allogeneic hematopoietic cell transplantation. The full study reports these points: Apparently early alphabetaT-cell count recovery about two months after transplant reportedly relied on only several hundred rapidly expanded clones derived from non-depleted graft cells. Over subsequent months, a decline in hyperexpanded clone frequencies was noted, and after one year, T-cell counts and TCRbeta diversity were mostly ascribed to newly produced T cells. In some patients, the high TCRbeta diversity seen at day 60 was put down to recipient T cells and intrathymic progenitors that had survived conditioning.

The treatment or condition label corresponds to: allogeneic hematopoietic cell transplantation with graft depleted of TCRalphabeta T cells and CD19 B cells. The transplant recipients were children given TCRalphabeta/CD19-depleted allogeneic hematopoietic cell grafts. The CDR3 goes from the cysteine to the phenylalanine over 13 residues. The entry retains the CDR3 DNA only, 39 bases that are in frame from base 1. CDR1 SQVTM and CDR2 ANQGSEA are derived from the germline V gene. Comment on this clonotype: What antigen it recognizes has not been identified. A much larger clone differs from this one at a single base, so this may be a read error.

To prepare the library, PCR was applied. TCRdb shows the sequencer as Illumina HiSeq 2500. TCR libraries were prepared with molecular barcoding, using unique molecular identifiers to normalize TCRbeta repertoire quantification. TCRdb reran the public reads through fastp at Q25 and MiXCR, keeping productive beta chains. Entries are consolidated by CDR3 protein sequence, retaining the most common genes and DNA. Present in this sample are around 500,000 distinct CDR3 sequences, about 23% of which were seen just once. The ten largest clones take up 11% to 15% of the sample. The sequence was obtained from a boy younger than two who had a stem cell transplant for acute myeloid leukemia, so the T cells may come from the graft donor. The sequences come from PBMCs, mostly from graft donor cells, collected 360 days after TCRalphabeta/CD19-depleted stem cell transplant. The rearranged chain carries TRBV29-1 and TRBJ2-5, with no reliable assignment of the D segment. The DNA reads TGCAGCGTTGTTCCACACAATCAAGAGACCCAGTGCTTC. The resulting protein is CSVVPHNQETQCF.